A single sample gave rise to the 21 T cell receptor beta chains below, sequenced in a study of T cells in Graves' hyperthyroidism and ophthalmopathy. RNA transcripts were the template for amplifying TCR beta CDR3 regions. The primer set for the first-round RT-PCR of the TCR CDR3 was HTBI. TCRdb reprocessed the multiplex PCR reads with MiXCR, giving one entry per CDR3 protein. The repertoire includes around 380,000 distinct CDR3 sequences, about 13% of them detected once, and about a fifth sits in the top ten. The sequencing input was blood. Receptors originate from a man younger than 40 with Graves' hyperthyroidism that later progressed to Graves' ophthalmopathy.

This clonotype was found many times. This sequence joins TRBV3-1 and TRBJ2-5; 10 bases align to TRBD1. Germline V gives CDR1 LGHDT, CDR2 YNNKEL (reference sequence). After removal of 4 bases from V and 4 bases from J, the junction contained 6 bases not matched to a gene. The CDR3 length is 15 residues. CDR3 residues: CASSLRTGGPETQYF. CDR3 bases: TGTGCCAGCAGCCTAAGGACAGGGGGTCCAGAGACCCAGTACTTC.

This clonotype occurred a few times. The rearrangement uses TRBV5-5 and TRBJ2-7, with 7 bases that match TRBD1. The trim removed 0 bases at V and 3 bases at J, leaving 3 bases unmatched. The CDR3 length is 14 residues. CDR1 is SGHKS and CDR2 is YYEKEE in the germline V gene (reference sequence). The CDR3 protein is CASSLEGGVYEQYF. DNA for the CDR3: TGTGCCAGCAGCTTGGAAGGGGGCGTCTACGAGCAGTACTTC.

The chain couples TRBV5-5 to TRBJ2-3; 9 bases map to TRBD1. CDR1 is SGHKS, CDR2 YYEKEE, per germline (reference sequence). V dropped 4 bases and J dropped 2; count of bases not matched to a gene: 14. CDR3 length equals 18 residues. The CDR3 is CASSRTGTGNLYTDTQYF. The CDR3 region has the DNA TGTGCCAGCAGCAGAACCGGGACAGGGAACTTATACACAGATACGCAGTATTTT.

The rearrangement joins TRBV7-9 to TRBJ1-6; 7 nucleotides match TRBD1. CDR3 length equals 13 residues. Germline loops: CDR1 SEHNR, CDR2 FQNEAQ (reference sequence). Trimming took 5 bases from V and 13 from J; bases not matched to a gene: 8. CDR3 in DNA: TGTGCCAGCAGCAGGACAGGCCAATGGCCCCTCCACTTT. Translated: CASSRTGQWPLHF.

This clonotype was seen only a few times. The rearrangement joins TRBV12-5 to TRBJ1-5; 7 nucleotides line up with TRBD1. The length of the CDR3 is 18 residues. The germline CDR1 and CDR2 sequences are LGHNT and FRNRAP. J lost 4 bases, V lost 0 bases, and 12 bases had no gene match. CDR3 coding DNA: TGTGCTAGTGGTTTGGTACTAGGGGGGCAGGGGGAGAATCAGCCCCAGCATTTT. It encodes CASGLVLGGQGENQPQHF.

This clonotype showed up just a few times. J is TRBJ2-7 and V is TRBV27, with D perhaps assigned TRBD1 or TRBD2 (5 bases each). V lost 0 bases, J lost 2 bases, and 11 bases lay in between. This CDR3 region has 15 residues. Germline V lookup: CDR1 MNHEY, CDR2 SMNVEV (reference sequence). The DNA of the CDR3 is TGTGCCAGCAGTTTATCGTCAGGGACCCCCTACGAGCAGTACTTC. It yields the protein CASSLSSGTPYEQYF.

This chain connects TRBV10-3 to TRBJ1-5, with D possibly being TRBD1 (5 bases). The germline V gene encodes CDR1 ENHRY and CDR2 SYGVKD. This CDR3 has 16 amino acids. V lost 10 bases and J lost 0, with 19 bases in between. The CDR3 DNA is TGTGCCACCCGACCTGGACACGCAGATAGCAATCAGCCCCAGCATTTT. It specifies CATRPGHADSNQPQHF.

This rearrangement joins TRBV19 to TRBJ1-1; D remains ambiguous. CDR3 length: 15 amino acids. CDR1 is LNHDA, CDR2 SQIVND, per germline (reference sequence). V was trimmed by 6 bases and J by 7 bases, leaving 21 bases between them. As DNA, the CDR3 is TGTGCCAGTAGGACCTATGAGGGCAGCGACATTGAAGCTTTCTTT. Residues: CASRTYEGSDIEAFF. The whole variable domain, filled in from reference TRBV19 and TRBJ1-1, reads DGGITQSPKYLFRKEGQNVTLSCEQNLNHDAMYWYRQDPGQGLRLIYYSQIVNDFQKGDIAEGYSVSREKKESFPLTVTSAQKNPTAFYLCASRTYEGSDIEAFFGQGTRLTVV.

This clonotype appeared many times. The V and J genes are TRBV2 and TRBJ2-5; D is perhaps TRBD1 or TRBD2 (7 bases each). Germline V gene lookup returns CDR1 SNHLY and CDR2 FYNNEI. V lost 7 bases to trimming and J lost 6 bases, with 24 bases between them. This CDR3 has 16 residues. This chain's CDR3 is CASTSNRGLSSKTQYF. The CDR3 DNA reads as TGTGCCAGCACCTCTAACAGGGGACTATCCTCGAAGACCCAGTACTTC.

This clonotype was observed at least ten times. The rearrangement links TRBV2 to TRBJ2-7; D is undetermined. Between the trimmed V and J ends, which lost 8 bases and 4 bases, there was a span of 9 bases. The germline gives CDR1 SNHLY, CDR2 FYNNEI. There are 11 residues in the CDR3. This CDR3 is CASLLGYEQYF. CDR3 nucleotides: TGTGCCAGCCTGCTCGGGTACGAGCAGTACTTC.

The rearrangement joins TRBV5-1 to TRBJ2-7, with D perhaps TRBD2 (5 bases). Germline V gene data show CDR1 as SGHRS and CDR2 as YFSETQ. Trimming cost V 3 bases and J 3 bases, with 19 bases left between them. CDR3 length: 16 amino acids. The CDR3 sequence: CASSSESGGSNYEQYF. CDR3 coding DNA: TGCGCCAGCAGCTCGGAAAGCGGTGGCTCCAACTACGAGCAGTACTTC.

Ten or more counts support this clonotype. The CDR3 sequence: CASRLEIGDVRDTQYF. The CDR3 DNA reads as TGTGCCAGCAGACTTGAAATCGGGGACGTTAGAGATACGCAGTATTTT. The V and J genes are TRBV6-1 and TRBJ2-3; D is perhaps TRBD1 or TRBD2 (5 bases each). The CDR3 covers 16 residues. V dropped 6 bases and J dropped 5 bases, with 21 bases sitting between them. Germline CDR1 reads MNHNS; CDR2 reads SASEGT.

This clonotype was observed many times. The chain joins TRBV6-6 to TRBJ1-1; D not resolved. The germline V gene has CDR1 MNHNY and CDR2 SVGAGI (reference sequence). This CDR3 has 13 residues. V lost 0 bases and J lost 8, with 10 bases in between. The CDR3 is CASSYSNGQEAFF. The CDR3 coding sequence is TGTGCCAGCAGTTACTCGAATGGCCAGGAAGCTTTCTTT.

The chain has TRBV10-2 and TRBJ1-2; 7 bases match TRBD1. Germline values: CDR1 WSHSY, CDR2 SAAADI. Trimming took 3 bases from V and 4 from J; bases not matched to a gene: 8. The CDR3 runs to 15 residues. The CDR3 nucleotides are TGCGCCAGCAGTGACCCCGGGACAGCCTTCTATGGCTACACCTTC. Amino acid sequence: CASSDPGTAFYGYTF.

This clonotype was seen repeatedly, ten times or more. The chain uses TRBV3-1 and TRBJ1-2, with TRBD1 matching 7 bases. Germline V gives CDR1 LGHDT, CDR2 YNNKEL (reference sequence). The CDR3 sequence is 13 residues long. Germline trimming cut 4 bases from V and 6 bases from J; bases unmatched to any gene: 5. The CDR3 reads CASSLETGNGYTF. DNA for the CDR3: TGTGCCAGCAGCCTCGAGACAGGGAATGGCTACACCTTC.

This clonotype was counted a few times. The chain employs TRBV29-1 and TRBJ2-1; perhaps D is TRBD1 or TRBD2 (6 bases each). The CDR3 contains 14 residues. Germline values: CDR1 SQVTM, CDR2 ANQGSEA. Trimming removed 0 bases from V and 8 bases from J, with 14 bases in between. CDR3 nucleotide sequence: TGCAGCGTTGAAGACAGGGGACTTAAGTATGAGCAGTTCTTC. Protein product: CSVEDRGLKYEQFF.

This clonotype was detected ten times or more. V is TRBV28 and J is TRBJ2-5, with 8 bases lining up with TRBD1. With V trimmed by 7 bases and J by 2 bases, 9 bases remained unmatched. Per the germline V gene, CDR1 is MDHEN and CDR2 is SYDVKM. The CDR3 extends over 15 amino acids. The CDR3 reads CASTEWTGTQETQYF. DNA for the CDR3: TGTGCCAGCACCGAGTGGACAGGGACGCAAGAGACCCAGTACTTC.

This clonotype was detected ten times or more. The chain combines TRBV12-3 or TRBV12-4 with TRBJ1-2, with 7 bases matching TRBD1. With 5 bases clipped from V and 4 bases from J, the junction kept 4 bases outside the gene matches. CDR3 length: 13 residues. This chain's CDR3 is CASSATGLYGYTF. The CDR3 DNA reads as TGTGCCAGCAGTGCGACAGGGCTCTATGGCTACACCTTC.

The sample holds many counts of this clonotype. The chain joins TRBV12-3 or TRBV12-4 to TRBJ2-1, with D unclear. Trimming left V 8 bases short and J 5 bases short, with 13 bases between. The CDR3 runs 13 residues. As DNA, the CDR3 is TGTGCCAGCGGGGTCCCGTGGGACAATGAGCAGTTCTTC. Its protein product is CASGVPWDNEQFF.

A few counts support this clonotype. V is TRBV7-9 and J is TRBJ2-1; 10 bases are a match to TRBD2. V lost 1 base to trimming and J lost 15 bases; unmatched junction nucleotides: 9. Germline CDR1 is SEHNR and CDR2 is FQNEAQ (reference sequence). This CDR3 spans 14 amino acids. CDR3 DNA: TGTGCCAGCAGCTTAGAGGTTAGCGGGGGGCAAGTGTTCTTC. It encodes CASSLEVSGGQVFF.

DNA for the CDR3: TGTGCCAGCAGCGTAGGTAACCGGGAGACCCAGTACTTC. The encoded protein is CASSVGNRETQYF. The chain has TRBV9 and TRBJ2-5; D is unclear. The CDR3 has 13 residues. The germline V gene has CDR1 SGDLS and CDR2 YYNGEE. Trimming cost V 0 bases and J 5 bases, with 8 bases left between them.